This record concerns one TCR beta chain sequence. Its antigen is currently unknown. The data stem from a study of OX40 agonist ivuxolimab in advanced cancers. Study details: The patients received agonistic anti-OX40 (CD134) antibody ivuxolimab. Hepatocellular carcinoma, melanoma, renal cell or head and neck cancer occurred in dose-escalation patients. Therapy given before enrollment (anti-PD-1, anti-PD-L1 or anti-CTLA-4) was allowed, and over 35% had some. Overall study results and limits: Compared with CD4+, CD8+ T cells on average had more expanded clones.

Repertoires were generated with immunoSEQ multiplex PCR, while TCRdb's copy carries only in-frame clones and drops some. Of around 97,000 clones listed, roughly 90% are singletons. Germline values: CDR1 ENHRY, CDR2 SYGVKD. V was shortened by 0 bases and J by 6 bases, with 12 bases between the two germline ends. The CDR3 consists of 15 residues. The TCR comes from an adult with an advanced solid tumor such as melanoma, head and neck, liver or kidney cancer. The sequencing used CD4+ or CD8+ T cells sorted from blood, collected in a trial of the OX40 agonist ivuxolimab. The chain has TRBV10-3 and TRBJ2-1; D ambiguous. CDR3 sequence: CAISESKGRSNEQFF. As DNA, the CDR3 is TGTGCCATCAGTGAGTCTAAAGGACGGTCCAATGAGCAGTTCTTC.